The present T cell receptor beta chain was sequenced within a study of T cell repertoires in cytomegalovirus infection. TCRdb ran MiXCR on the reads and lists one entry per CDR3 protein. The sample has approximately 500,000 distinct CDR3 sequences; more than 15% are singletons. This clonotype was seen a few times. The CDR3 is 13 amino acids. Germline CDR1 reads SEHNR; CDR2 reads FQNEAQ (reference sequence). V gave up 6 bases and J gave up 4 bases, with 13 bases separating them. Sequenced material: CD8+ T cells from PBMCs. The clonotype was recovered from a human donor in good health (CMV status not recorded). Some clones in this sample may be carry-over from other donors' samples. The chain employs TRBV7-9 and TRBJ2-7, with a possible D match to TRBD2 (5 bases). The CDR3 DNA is TGTGCCAGCAGTCGGGGTGGGGTATACGAGCAGTACTTC. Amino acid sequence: CASSRGGVYEQYF.